Here is one T cell receptor (beta chain) with its context. Its specificity is not known. This entry belongs to a study of human CD8 memory T cell subsets. Study-level points and caveats: Whereas effector memory cells differed, stem-like memory and precursor exhausted T cells had comparably high diversity.

The CDR3 contains 16 residues. Germline values: CDR1 SEHNR, CDR2 FQNEAQ (reference sequence). Making the TCR beta libraries relied on UMI-labeled 5' RACE. TCRdb reanalyzed the 5' RACE reads, giving one entry per CDR3 protein sequence and no DNA. The listing contains around 10,000 distinct CDR3 sequences. Cells classed as stem-like memory CD8+ T cells (TSTEM) were CCR7+ PD-1- TIGIT-. Total CD8+ T cells underwent enrichment via negative magnetic separation. J is TRBJ2-3 and V is TRBV7-9; lacking DNA, the TRBD2 call made by TCRdb goes unchecked. This receptor was obtained from a human donor in good health. Material: CD8+ stem-like memory T cells (TSCM and TCM) sorted from PBMCs. Regarding subset: stem-like memory CD8 T cells (TSTEM), CCR7+ PD-1- TIGIT-. CDR3 loop: CASSPPGTTFPDTQYF.